Each of the 26 T cell receptor beta chains below was sequenced from the same sample in a study of shared clonotypes between healthy human individuals. Sequencing used immunoSEQ multiplex PCR; TCRdb keeps in-frame clones, though not all of them. The sample contains about 710,000 clones, about 80% of which appear only once. Sequenced material: memory CD4+ T cells sorted from blood. Documented subset: CD45RA-negative fraction. Receptor source: a woman in her 30s in good health.

This clone was observed a handful of times. The J gene is TRBJ1-3, the V gene TRBV6-1, with D tentatively TRBD1 (6 bases). Trimming took 6 bases from V and 0 from J, leaving 9 bases between them. This CDR3 has 14 amino acids. From germline, CDR1 is MNHNS and CDR2 SASEGT. CDR3 in amino acids: CASRDSFSGNTIYF. CDR3 nucleotide sequence: TGTGCCAGCAGGGACAGCTTCTCTGGAAACACCATATATTTT.

The chain has TRBV2 and TRBJ2-7; 8 nucleotides line up with TRBD1. The V and J ends lost 6 bases and 2 bases, in that order; junction bases with no gene match: 9. Germline V gene data show CDR1 as SNHLY and CDR2 as FYNNEI. The CDR3 sequence is 15 residues long. CDR3 sequence reads: CASRTQTGAAYEQYF. The CDR3 coding sequence is TGTGCCAGCAGGACCCAGACAGGGGCTGCCTACGAGCAGTACTTC.

The V gene is TRBV10-2, the J gene TRBJ1-5; D possibly corresponds to TRBD1 (6 bases). Per the germline V gene, CDR1 is WSHSY and CDR2 is SAAADI. This CDR3 is 14 amino acids long. V was shortened by 8 bases and J by 1 base, with 12 bases between the two germline ends. The CDR3 bases are TGCGCCAGCGGGGGCTCAATCAGCAATCAGCCCCAGCATTTT. Translated: CASGGSISNQPQHF.

The chain's CDR3 is CAWSLGGRVTDTQYF. The CDR3 DNA is TGTGCCTGGAGTCTTGGGGGTAGGGTTACAGATACGCAGTATTTT. The gene calls are TRBV30 and TRBJ2-3; D could derive from TRBD1 or TRBD2 (5 bases each). The CDR3 has 15 amino acids. V lost 2 bases and J lost 3, with 15 bases in between. Germline CDR1 GTSNPN, CDR2 SVGIG (reference sequence). Combining the CDR3 with reference TRBV30 and TRBJ2-3 gives the whole variable domain SQTIHQWPATLVQPVGSPLSLECTVEGTSNPNLYWYRQAAGRGLQLLFYSVGIGQISSEVPQNLSASRPQDRQFILSSKKLLLSDSGFYLCAWSLGGRVTDTQYFGPGTRLTVL.

J is TRBJ2-5 and V is TRBV19; 7 bases fit TRBD2. The CDR3 sequence is 16 residues long. Germline V gene sequence: CDR1 LNHDA, CDR2 SQIVND (reference sequence). Trimming cost V 3 bases and J 5 bases; bases outside gene matches: 12. CDR3 residues: CASSMASGGFGETQYF. The CDR3 region has the DNA TGTGCCAGTAGTATGGCTAGCGGAGGATTCGGGGAGACCCAGTACTTC. Full variable domain (rest looked up from reference TRBV19 and TRBJ2-5): DGGITQSPKYLFRKEGQNVTLSCEQNLNHDAMYWYRQDPGQGLRLIYYSQIVNDFQKGDIAEGYSVSREKKESFPLTVTSAQKNPTAFYLCASSMASGGFGETQYFGPGTRLLVL.

This chain joins TRBV29-1 and TRBJ1-5; weak D call: TRBD1 (5 bases). Germline-derived CDR1 and CDR2 are SQVTM and ANQGSEA. V lost 7 bases, J lost 1 base, and 8 bases lay in between. The CDR3 spans 12 residues. The CDR3 reads CSAQESNQPQHF. CDR3 DNA: TGCAGCGCACAGGAGAGCAATCAGCCCCAGCATTTT.

On this clone itself: This sample includes further DNA sequences coding for the same CDR3. This chain joins TRBV5-1 and TRBJ2-5; 10 bases are shared with TRBD2. J lost 0 bases, V lost 4 bases, and 3 bases had no gene match. Germline values: CDR1 SGHRS, CDR2 YFSETQ. CDR3 size: 15 residues. CDR3 DNA sequence: TGCGCCAGCAGCCTACTAGCGGGGTACCAAGAGACCCAGTACTTC. Residues: CASSLLAGYQETQYF.

This chain joins TRBV6-6 and TRBJ2-7; 8 bases map to TRBD1. After removal of 7 bases from V and 7 bases from J, the junction contained 9 bases not matched to a gene. Germline CDR1 and CDR2: MNHNY and SVGAGI (reference sequence). There are 13 residues in the CDR3. The chain's CDR3 is CASTTGERLEQYF. The DNA for the CDR3 is TGTGCCAGCACGACAGGGGAAAGGCTGGAGCAGTACTTC.

This clone was counted a few times. This rearrangement joins TRBV4-2 to TRBJ2-7; 7 nucleotides match TRBD2. The V gene's germline CDR1 is LGHNA and CDR2 YNFKEQ. CDR3 length equals 17 residues. Germline trimming cut 0 bases from V and 0 bases from J; bases unmatched to any gene: 8. The CDR3 nucleotides read TGTGCCAGCAGCCAAGAAGGGTTAGCGGGCAGCTCCTACGAGCAGTACTTC. Translated: CASSQEGLAGSSYEQYF.

Only a few counts were recorded for this clone. V and J are TRBV25-1 and TRBJ2-1, with TRBD1 as a possible D gene (6 bases). This CDR3 contains 14 residues. Trimming pared 2 bases from V and 4 bases from J, leaving 9 bases between. Germline V gene data show CDR1 as MGHDK and CDR2 as SYGVNS. CDR3 nucleotide sequence: TGTGCCAGCAGTGAAAAGGGACAATACAATGAGCAGTTCTTC. Translating it yields CASSEKGQYNEQFF.

V and J are TRBV27 and TRBJ1-1, with TRBD1 identical over 7 bases. Losses at the gene ends were 3 bases for V and 6 bases for J; bases not matched to a gene: 13. CDR1 MNHEY and CDR2 SMNVEV come from the germline V gene (reference sequence). The CDR3 sequence is 16 residues long. The CDR3 spells CASSFGGTALGAEAFF. The CDR3 nucleotides read TGTGCCAGCAGTTTCGGGGGGACAGCCCTGGGAGCTGAAGCTTTCTTT.

V gene TRBV2 combines with J gene TRBJ2-3, with 8 bases matching TRBD1. CDR3 length: 15 amino acids. The germline gives CDR1 SNHLY, CDR2 FYNNEI. V was clipped by 6 bases and J by 2 bases; unmatched bases: 7. In nucleotides, the CDR3 is TGTGCCAGCAGCCGGACAGGGAGCGACACAGATACGCAGTATTTT. Protein sequence: CASSRTGSDTDTQYF.

This sequence joins TRBV9 and TRBJ1-3, with D unresolved. Trimming shortened V by 1 base and J by 0 bases, and 8 bases separated the two germline ends. The CDR3 is 15 residues long. Per germline, CDR1 SGDLS and CDR2 YYNGEE. Here the CDR3 reads CASSVNWDSGNTIYF. CDR3 nucleotides: TGTGCCAGCAGCGTAAATTGGGACTCTGGAAACACCATATATTTT. The full variable domain, its missing parts supplied by reference TRBV9 and TRBJ1-3, is DSGVTQTPKHLITATGQRVTLRCSPRSGDLSVYWYQQSLDQGLQFLIQYYNGEERAKGNILERFSAQQFPDLHSELNLSSLELGDSALYFCASSVNWDSGNTIYFGEGSWLTVV.

The table lists this clone with a few counts. This chain connects TRBV7-9 to TRBJ2-3, with 9 bases lining up with TRBD2. In germline, CDR1 is SEHNR, CDR2 FQNEAQ (reference sequence). After removal of 5 bases from V and 5 bases from J, the junction contained 11 bases not matched to a gene. The CDR3 runs to 16 residues. This chain's CDR3 is CASSPPEAGGVDTQYF. The CDR3 DNA reads as TGTGCCAGCAGCCCCCCGGAAGCGGGAGGCGTAGATACGCAGTATTTT.

The chain combines TRBV5-1 with TRBJ2-3; 9 bases are shared with TRBD1. Germline values: CDR1 SGHRS, CDR2 YFSETQ. The junction had 7 bases not matched to a gene; V was cut back by 4 bases and J by 4 bases. This CDR3 region has 15 residues. The CDR3 sequence is CASSPGDRDADTQYF. The CDR3 nucleotides read TGCGCCAGCAGCCCGGGGGACAGGGACGCAGATACGCAGTATTTT. Variable domain in full (rest from reference TRBV5-1 and TRBJ2-3): KAGVTQTPRYLIKTRGQQVTLSCSPISGHRSVSWYQQTPGQGLQFLFEYFSETQRNKGNFPGRFSGRQFSNSRSEMNVSTLELGDSALYLCASSPGDRDADTQYFGPGTRLTVL.

V is TRBV5-3 and J is TRBJ1-4; D uncertain. TRBV5-3 has ORF status, its function being uncertain. The CDR3 sequence is 14 residues long. Trimming took off 3 bases at V and 6 bases at J, with 12 bases between the two ends. CDR3 sequence reads: CARSSPARDEKLFF. The CDR3 DNA reads as TGTGCCAGAAGCTCCCCGGCTAGGGATGAAAAACTGTTTTTT.

Regarding this clone: Other DNA sequences in this sample translate to the same CDR3. The chain recombines TRBV6-5 with TRBJ2-6, with D perhaps being TRBD1 or TRBD2 (5 bases each). This CDR3 has 16 amino acids. The germline V and J ends were trimmed by 0 bases and 0 bases, with 6 bases remaining between them. Germline CDR1 and CDR2: MNHEY and SVGAGI. CDR3 sequence (DNA): TGTGCCAGCAGTTACTCGGGGGTCTCTGGGGCCAACGTCCTGACTTTC. It specifies CASSYSGVSGANVLTF.

In its sample, this clone was seen a few times. J is TRBJ2-2 and V is TRBV19; a weak D match, TRBD2 (6 bases). Per the germline V gene, CDR1 is LNHDA and CDR2 is SQIVND (reference sequence). Trimming shortened V by 3 bases and J by 3 bases, and 17 bases separated the two germline ends. The CDR3 length is 17 residues. The CDR3 here is CASSIGPLGGDTGELFF. DNA for the CDR3: TGTGCCAGTAGTATCGGGCCCCTCGGCGGGGACACCGGGGAGCTGTTTTTT. The full variable domain, with the rest looked up from reference TRBV19 and TRBJ2-2, is DGGITQSPKYLFRKEGQNVTLSCEQNLNHDAMYWYRQDPGQGLRLIYYSQIVNDFQKGDIAEGYSVSREKKESFPLTVTSAQKNPTAFYLCASSIGPLGGDTGELFFGEGSRLTVL.

Here the CDR3 DNA reads TGTGCCAGCAGCCAAACTAGCGGAGGGCGGGCAGATACGCAGTATTTT. Protein: CASSQTSGGRADTQYF. The gene calls are TRBV7-9 and TRBJ2-3; 8 nucleotides agree with TRBD2. Germline V gene data show CDR1 as SEHNR and CDR2 as FQNEAQ (reference sequence). The V segment lost 5 bases and the J segment 4 bases; nucleotides outside the gene matches: 11. The CDR3 sequence is 16 residues long.

This chain connects TRBV7-2 to TRBJ1-1; TRBD1 is a possible D gene (5 bases). V gave up 6 bases and J gave up 6 bases, with 20 bases separating them. CDR1 and CDR2 from the germline V gene are SGHTA and FQGNSA. The CDR3 is made up of 15 amino acids. CDR3 sequence reads: CASRSGTALAAEAFF. The CDR3 nucleotides are TGTGCCAGCAGGAGCGGGACTGCATTAGCGGCTGAAGCTTTCTTT.

This rearrangement joins TRBV16 to TRBJ2-1; TRBD1 agrees at 7 bases. The CDR3 totals 16 residues. The trim removed 7 bases at V and 1 base at J, leaving 10 bases unmatched. CDR1 is KGHSY, CDR2 FQNENV, per germline. DNA for the CDR3: TGTGCCAGCATCCGAGCCCGACAGGGTTCCTACAATGAGCAGTTCTTC. The encoded protein is CASIRARQGSYNEQFF.

Concerning this clone itself: A much larger clone differs from this one at a single base, so this may be a read error. Other DNA sequences in this sample translate to the same CDR3. V and J are TRBV20-1 and TRBJ2-1; D gene unclear. The V end was cut by 6 bases, the J end by 0 bases, with 3 bases between. The CDR3 sequence is 11 residues long. The germline gives CDR1 DFQATT, CDR2 SNEGSKA (reference sequence). The DNA for the CDR3 is TGCAGTGCGAGCTCCTACAATGAGCAGTTCTTC. Encoded protein: CSASSYNEQFF.

V and J are TRBV21-1 and TRBJ2-3; the table's TRBD2 call for D was not verified on the DNA. TRBV21-1 is a listed pseudogene. The CDR3 runs 20 residues. CDR3 sequence (DNA): TGTGCCAGCAGCAAAGCGCTACTAGCGGGAGGGGACGTGGGGACAGATACGCAGTATTTT. Translating gives CASSKALLAGGDVGTDTQYF.

The chain combines TRBV19 with TRBJ1-5; 10 bases align to TRBD1. CDR3 length: 16 amino acids. Losses at the gene ends were 8 bases for V and 3 bases for J; bases not matched to a gene: 10. CDR1 and CDR2 from the germline V gene are LNHDA and SQIVND (reference sequence). Here the CDR3 reads CASGTGQGRINQPQHF. The CDR3 DNA reads TGTGCCAGTGGCACGGGACAGGGGAGGATCAATCAGCCCCAGCATTTT.

This clone was recorded at least ten times. The chain combines TRBV19 with TRBJ2-6; D is uncertain. The length of the CDR3 is 15 residues. Between the trimmed V and J ends, which lost 5 bases and 2 bases, there was a span of 10 bases. CDR1 is LNHDA and CDR2 is SQIVND in the germline V gene (reference sequence). CDR3 protein: CASSPTPPGANVLTF. CDR3 nucleotides: TGTGCCAGTAGTCCAACACCACCTGGGGCCAACGTCCTGACTTTC.

CDR3 amino acids: CASSFPRRRQETQYF. In DNA form, the CDR3 reads TGTGCCAGCAGTTTTCCCCGACGCAGACAAGAGACCCAGTACTTC. This sequence joins TRBV28 and TRBJ2-5; D not resolved. Trimming stripped 3 bases from V and 2 bases from J, with 13 bases between. The CDR3 sequence is 15 residues long. Germline V CDR1 and CDR2: MDHEN, SYDVKM. Combining the CDR3 with reference TRBV28 and TRBJ2-5 gives the whole variable domain DVKVTQSSRYLVKRTGEKVFLECVQDMDHENMFWYRQDPGLGLRLIYFSYDVKMKEKGDIPEGYSVSREKKERFSLILESASTNQTSMYLCASSFPRRRQETQYFGPGTRLLVL.